Below, one T cell receptor beta chain is given with its context. Germline V gene sequence: CDR1 LGHDT, CDR2 YNNKEL (reference sequence). V dropped 5 bases and J dropped 3; count of bases not matched to a gene: 8. CDR3 length: 16 residues. The data derive from a study of blood T cell repertoires in COVID-19. Study-wide context: The cDNA or gDNA used as material had been derived from T cells, B-cell-depleted T cells, or PBMCs.

Only in-frame clones appear in the TCRdb table, and some are missing; sequencing was by immunoSEQ multiplex PCR. The table records about 130,000 clones, more than 75% of them present only once. Material: peripheral blood. This clonotype originated in a woman aged 45-60 years who had recovered from COVID-19. This sequence joins TRBV3-1 (or the pseudogene TRBV3-2) and TRBJ2-3, with TRBD2 matching 10 bases. The CDR3 region is CASSRSALAGTDTQYF. CDR3 coding DNA: TGTGCCAGCAGCAGAAGCGCACTAGCGGGAACAGATACGCAGTATTTT.